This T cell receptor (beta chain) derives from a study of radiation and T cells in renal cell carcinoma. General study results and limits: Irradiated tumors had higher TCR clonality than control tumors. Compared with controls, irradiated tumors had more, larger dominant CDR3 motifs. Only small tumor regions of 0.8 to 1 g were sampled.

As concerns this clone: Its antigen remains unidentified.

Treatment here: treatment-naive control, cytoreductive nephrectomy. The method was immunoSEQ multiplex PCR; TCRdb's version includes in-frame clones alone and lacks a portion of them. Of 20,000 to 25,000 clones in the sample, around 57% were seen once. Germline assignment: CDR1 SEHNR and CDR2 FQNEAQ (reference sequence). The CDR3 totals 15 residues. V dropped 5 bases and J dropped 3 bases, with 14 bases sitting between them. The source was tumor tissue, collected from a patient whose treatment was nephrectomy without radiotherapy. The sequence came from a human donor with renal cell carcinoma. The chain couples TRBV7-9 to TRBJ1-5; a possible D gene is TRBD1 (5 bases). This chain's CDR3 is CASSPGTGLNQPQHF. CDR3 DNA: TGTGCCAGCAGCCCTGGGACGGGGCTCAATCAGCCCCAGCATTTT.